The clone carrying this TCR beta chain has a handful of counts. No antigen is known for it. This specimen belongs to a study of T-cell memory formation after mild COVID-19. Overall study context: Largely donor-specific TCR clusters were found. Findings and limits, study-wide: Clones that shrank (day 15 to 85) were balanced CD4/CD8, whereas later expanders leaned CD4+. Most CD4+ clones that shrank were in CM and EM, while CD8+ ones turned up in EMRA.

V lost 3 bases, J lost 4 bases, and 1 base stayed unmatched. The CDR3 extends over 13 amino acids. Germline lookup yields CDR1 GTSNPN and CDR2 SVGIG (reference sequence). Libraries for TCRalpha and TCRbeta carried sample barcodes and unique molecular identifiers via 5'RACE. Each CDR3 protein gets one entry after TCRdb re-called the 5' RACE reads with MiXCR. The repertoire holds over 150,000 distinct CDR3 sequences, with roughly 13% as singletons. V is TRBV30 and J is TRBJ2-1; 9 bases agree with TRBD1. This receptor was identified in a man between 18 and 29 years old who had mild COVID-19 (a few samples of this study predate the infection). Cell type and time point are not known. Input material: PBMCs or a T cell subset sorted from them (not recorded which). This chain's CDR3 is CAWRDRGYNEQFF. The DNA of the CDR3 is TGTGCCTGGAGGGACAGGGGTTACAATGAGCAGTTCTTC.